This is a list of T cell receptor beta chains from one sample in a study of immune cell composition in non-small cell lung cancer. The assay was immunoSEQ multiplex PCR, and TCRdb's table has in-frame clones only and misses some. The table has 4,000 to 5,000 clones, roughly 74% seen once. The sample consisted of lung tumor tissue. The receptors originated from a human donor with non-small cell lung cancer. The CDR3 runs from the conserved cysteine through the conserved F or W. A D gene is named only where the DNA matches it firmly. Size tells how often a clone was seen (once, few, many) or the class of an expanded clone, and some rows leave it out.

v_call	clone_size	j_call	d_call	cdr3_nt	cdr3_aa
TRBV4-2	.	TRBJ1-5	.	TGTGCCAGCAGCCGAAGCGAAGGTTGGGATCAGCCCCAGCATTTT	CASSRSEGWDQPQHF
TRBV2	.	TRBJ1-1	.	TGTGCCAGCTCGGGACAATCTGAAGCTTTCTTT	CASSGQSEAFF
TRBV20-1	.	TRBJ2-7	.	TGCAGTGCTAGAGCCGGCTACGAGCAGTACTTC	CSARAGYEQYF
TRBV19	.	TRBJ2-1	.	TGTGCCACCCGAGAGAGGGGGGGGAGTGGGCGGGAGCAGTTCTTC	CATRERGGSGREQFF
TRBV14	.	TRBJ2-3	.	TGTGCCAGCAGCCAAGATTCCGGGGTCAGAAATACGCAGTATTTT	CASSQDSGVRNTQYF
TRBV7-9	.	TRBJ1-1	.	TGTGCCAGCAGCATAGAACTACCCAACACTGAAGCTTTCTTT	CASSIELPNTEAFF
TRBV7-3	few	TRBJ2-7	TRBD2	TGTGCCAGCAGCTTACTAGCGGGAGTCCACGAGCAGTACTTC	CASSLLAGVHEQYF
TRBV28	.	TRBJ1-2	.	TGTGCCAGCAGTTTATCGGGAAGTGGCTACACCTTC	CASSLSGSGYTF
TRBV4-3	.	TRBJ2-1	TRBD2	TGCGCCAGCAGCCAAGGACTAGCGAAGAACGATGAGCAGTTCTTC	CASSQGLAKNDEQFF
TRBV28	.	TRBJ2-3	.	TGTGCCAGCACTTTAGGGGTGAGCGGTACGCAGTATTTT	CASTLGVSGTQYF
TRBV7-3	.	TRBJ2-7	TRBD1	TGTGCCAGCAGCTTAAGGGGGACAGGGTCCGAGCAGTACTTC	CASSLRGTGSEQYF
TRBV5-6	.	TRBJ2-5	.	TGTGCCAGCCCTCGCCGGAGGTGGGGGGGCGGAGAGACCCAGTACTTC	CASPRRRWGGGETQYF
TRBV18	few	TRBJ2-7	TRBD1	TGTGCCAGCTCACCAGTCCTAACAGGGGCCTACGAGCAGTACTTC	CASSPVLTGAYEQYF
TRBV29-1	.	TRBJ1-2	.	TGCAGCGTCGGCGGGGTATCCAATGGCTACACCTTC	CSVGGVSNGYTF
TRBV5-8	.	TRBJ2-1	TRBD2	TGTGCCAGCAGCCCCGGGACTAGCGGGGGCAATGAGCAGTTCTTC	CASSPGTSGGNEQFF
TRBV5-1	few	TRBJ2-3	TRBD2	TGCGCCAGCAGCTCTGGGACTACCACAGATACGCAGTATTTT	CASSSGTTTDTQYF
TRBV4-1	.	TRBJ1-6	.	TGCGCCAGCAGCCAAGTGCCCGGGGGGCAAAATTCACCCCTCCACTTT	CASSQVPGGQNSPLHF
TRBV10-3	.	TRBJ2-1	TRBD2	TGTGCCATCAGGGGAGCGGGAGGGAGAGATGAGCAGTTCTTC	CAIRGAGGRDEQFF
TRBV6-5	.	TRBJ2-3	TRBD1	TGTGCCAGCAGTTACTCAACAGGGGGAAACACAGATACGCAGTATTTT	CASSYSTGGNTDTQYF
TRBV28	.	TRBJ2-5	TRBD1	TGTGCCAGCAGCCTGACAGGGTGGGAGACCCAGTACTTC	CASSLTGWETQYF
TRBV7-8	.	TRBJ2-5	.	TGTGCCAGCAGCCCCCCGGGACGCGGGGAAGAGACCCAGTACTTC	CASSPPGRGEETQYF
TRBV19	.	TRBJ2-3	.	TGTGCCAGTAAACGGGAGTTAACAGATACGCAGTATTTT	CASKRELTDTQYF
TRBV4-2	.	TRBJ2-7	TRBD1	TGTGCCAGCAGCCAGGAAGGACCGGGACAGGCGTCCTACGAGCAGTACTTC	CASSQEGPGQASYEQYF
TRBV18	.	TRBJ2-3	TRBD2	TGTGCCAGCTCCCCCCTAGCGGGAACCCTTCACACAGATACGCAGTATTTT	CASSPLAGTLHTDTQYF
TRBV29-1	.	TRBJ2-5	TRBD1	TGCAGCGGGGCCCAGACAGGGTCGGAGACCCAGTACTTC	CSGAQTGSETQYF
TRBV27	few	TRBJ2-7	.	TGTGCCAGCAGTACAAACCCGACCTACGAGCAGTACTTC	CASSTNPTYEQYF
TRBV28	once	TRBJ1-5	TRBD1	TGTGCCAGCAGTTCCGGGGACAGGAGCAATCAGCCCCAGCATTTT	CASSSGDRSNQPQHF
TRBV30	.	TRBJ2-2	.	TGTGCCTGGAGTATGTCGGGTACGAACACCGGGGAGCTGTTTTTT	CAWSMSGTNTGELFF
TRBV19	once	TRBJ1-5	.	TGTGCCAGTAGTAACAGCCCCTTTAGCAATCAGCCCCAGCATTTT	CASSNSPFSNQPQHF
TRBV6-5	.	TRBJ2-1	TRBD2	TGTGCCAGCACCTGGGCTAGCGGGAGGAATGAGCAGTTCTTC	CASTWASGRNEQFF
TRBV7-2	.	TRBJ2-1	.	TGTGCCAGCAGCACCGCCTCGGGGGATTCCTACAATGAGCAGTTCTTC	CASSTASGDSYNEQFF
TRBV21-1	.	TRBJ2-1	.	TGTGCCAGCAGCAATAGCATACGTGAGCAGTTCTTC	CASSNSIREQFF
TRBV9	.	TRBJ2-3	TRBD2	TGTGCCAGCAGCTCAAGTGGGGCGGGGGGGCAGACAGATACGCAGTATTTT	CASSSSGAGGQTDTQYF
TRBV29-1	.	TRBJ2-3	.	TGCAGCGTTGCCGCTGGCGATACGCAGTATTTT	CSVAAGDTQYF
TRBV30	.	TRBJ2-7	TRBD2	TGTGCCTGGAGTGTAGGGCGGGGGGCCTCCTACGAGCAGTACTTC	CAWSVGRGASYEQYF
TRBV20-1	few	TRBJ1-1	.	TGCAGTGCTAGGGAGGGGATGACTTTCTTT	CSAREGMTFF
TRBV6-5	.	TRBJ1-2	TRBD1	TGTGCCAGCAGCCCTCCCGGGACAGGGGATGGCTACACCTTC	CASSPPGTGDGYTF
TRBV7-2	once	TRBJ1-2	.	TGTGCCAGCAGCCCCGATAGGGGGATAGGGTATGGCTACACCTTC	CASSPDRGIGYGYTF
TRBV4-3	.	TRBJ2-7	.	TGCGCCAGCAGCCAGGGGGACAACGCCTACGAGCAGTACTTC	CASSQGDNAYEQYF
TRBV6-5	.	TRBJ1-3	TRBD1	TGTGCCAGCAAAGTACAGGGGATCTCTGGAAACACCATATATTTT	CASKVQGISGNTIYF
TRBV5-4	few	TRBJ2-2	.	TGTGCCAGCAGCCCGGCGACTAGGAGCGGGGAGCTGTTTTTT	CASSPATRSGELFF
TRBV30	.	TRBJ1-4	.	TGTGCCTGGAGTCGCCTAGAGGGAATAGATGAAAAACTGTTTTTT	CAWSRLEGIDEKLFF
TRBV25-1	.	TRBJ2-3	TRBD2	TGTGCCAGCAGCGGACTAGCGGGAGGTGGAACAGATACGCAGTATTTT	CASSGLAGGGTDTQYF
TRBV10-3	few	TRBJ2-3	TRBD2	TGTGCCATCAGAGCAGCGGGAAAGACAGATACGCAGTATTTT	CAIRAAGKTDTQYF
TRBV5-1	once	TRBJ1-1	TRBD1	TGCGCCAGCAGCTTGGCCGGGACAGGGCGGGCAGCTTTCTTT	CASSLAGTGRAAFF
TRBV4-3	.	TRBJ1-1	.	TGCGCCAGCAGCCAAGGGTACAGGGCGACTGAAGCTTTCTTT	CASSQGYRATEAFF
TRBV6-1	.	TRBJ2-1	TRBD2	TGTGCCAGCAGGGTACTAGCGGGGGGGTACAATGAGCAGTTCTTC	CASRVLAGGYNEQFF
TRBV4-3	once	TRBJ2-3	TRBD1	TGCGCCAGCAGCCAAGAACCCGCACAGGGGGCCTCTGATACGCAGTATTTT	CASSQEPAQGASDTQYF
TRBV7-6	.	TRBJ1-3	TRBD1	TGTGCCAGCAGCTTATCGCCAGGGGGAGGTCGAAACACCATATATTTT	CASSLSPGGGRNTIYF
TRBV29-1	.	TRBJ1-1	TRBD1	TGCAGCGCGATGGACAGGGGGGACACTGAAGCTTTCTTT	CSAMDRGDTEAFF
TRBV27	.	TRBJ2-2	.	TGTGCCAGCAGTTTCGGAGGGGCAGCCGGGGAGCTGTTTTTT	CASSFGGAAGELFF
TRBV28	.	TRBJ1-2	.	TGTGCCAGCAGTTTACAGGGGCACTACACCTTC	CASSLQGHYTF